Presented here are 18 T cell receptor beta chains from one specimen sequenced in a study of blood T cell repertoires in COVID-19. TCRdb's table, derived via immunoSEQ multiplex PCR, lists solely in-frame clones and lacks some. The sample carries more than 95,000 clones, just over 85% recorded once. Specimen: peripheral blood. Source of these receptors: a human donor in a cohort sampled during active COVID-19.

This chain links TRBV13 with TRBJ2-3; 10 bases align to TRBD2. The J segment lost 4 bases and the V segment lost 0 bases, leaving 4 bases of the junction unmatched. The CDR3 has 16 amino acids. Germline loops: CDR1 PRHDT, CDR2 FYEKMQ (reference sequence). CDR3 loop: CASSLGLAGVPDTQYF. As DNA, the CDR3 is TGTGCCAGCAGCTTAGGCCTAGCGGGAGTTCCAGATACGCAGTATTTT.

This chain connects TRBV7-7 to TRBJ2-5; D call uncertain. CDR1 is SSHAT, CDR2 FNYEAQ, per germline (reference sequence). V lost 0 bases, J lost 2 bases, and 10 bases lay in between. The CDR3 is 15 residues long. CDR3 nucleotide sequence: TGTGCCAGCAGCTTAGCCCCAGGCCCGCAAGAGACCCAGTACTTC. Its protein is CASSLAPGPQETQYF.

The gene calls are TRBV2 and TRBJ2-2; 9 bases agree with TRBD1. Germline CDR1 SNHLY, CDR2 FYNNEI. This CDR3 contains 14 residues. V shed 5 bases and J 5 bases; nucleotides not matched to a gene: 3. The CDR3 loop reads CASSSGTGTGELFF. The DNA of the CDR3 is TGTGCCAGCAGTTCCGGGACAGGGACCGGGGAGCTGTTTTTT.

V and J are TRBV7-6 and TRBJ2-5, with 12 bases matching TRBD2. CDR1 is SGHVS, CDR2 FNYEAQ, per germline. There are 16 residues in the CDR3. With 6 bases clipped from V and 5 bases from J, the junction kept 10 bases outside the gene matches. The CDR3 bases are TGTGCCAGCAGTTCTAGCGGGAGGGCCCTCCGGGAGACCCAGTACTTC. Its translation is CASSSSGRALRETQYF.

The genes are TRBV9 and TRBJ2-7, with 9 bases identical to TRBD1. CDR1 and CDR2 (germline): SGDLS, YYNGEE. V lost 4 bases and J lost 7; bases outside the gene matches: 3. The CDR3 extends over 12 amino acids. CDR3: CASSPGQGEQYF. The CDR3 DNA sequence: TGTGCCAGCAGCCCAGGACAGGGGGAGCAGTACTTC. The full variable domain, in which reference TRBV9 and TRBJ2-7 provide the parts outside the CDR3, is DSGVTQTPKHLITATGQRVTLRCSPRSGDLSVYWYQQSLDQGLQFLIQYYNGEERAKGNILERFSAQQFPDLHSELNLSSLELGDSALYFCASSPGQGEQYFGPGTRLTVT.

V and J are TRBV18 and TRBJ2-5; 13 positions agree with TRBD2. Losses at the gene ends were 0 bases for V and 1 base for J; bases not matched to a gene: 8. The V gene's germline CDR1 is KGHSH and CDR2 LQKENI. This CDR3 region has 19 residues. CDR3 in DNA: TGTGCCAGCTCACCACCGGCTAGGACTAGCGGGGGCCCCCAAGAGACCCAGTACTTC. Its translation: CASSPPARTSGGPQETQYF.

This chain joins TRBV11-2 and TRBJ1-2, with D possibly being TRBD1 (5 bases). This CDR3 has 14 residues. CDR1 SGHAT and CDR2 FQNNGV come from the germline V gene. Deletions cut 6 bases from V and 0 bases from J, with 11 bases between. DNA for the CDR3: TGTGCCAGCAGGGAGGGGCTGGCTAACTATGGCTACACCTTC. Translating gives CASREGLANYGYTF.

The V call is TRBV4-3, the J call TRBJ1-4, with TRBD1 matching 9 bases. Germline V lookup: CDR1 LGHNA, CDR2 YSLEER. The CDR3 runs to 15 residues. V lost 4 bases and J lost 8; bases outside the gene matches: 8. In DNA, the CDR3 is TGCGCCAGCAGCCCTCGGACAGGGGTGAGAGAAAAACTGTTTTTT. This codes for CASSPRTGVREKLFF.

This clone was detected only a few times. CDR3 region: CASTRTSGGLGTDTQYF. As DNA, the CDR3 is TGTGCCAGCACCCGGACTAGCGGGGGACTAGGCACAGATACGCAGTATTTT. The genes are TRBV27 and TRBJ2-3; 13 nucleotides line up with TRBD2. The CDR3 has 17 amino acids. V dropped 7 bases and J dropped 1; count of bases not matched to a gene: 8. In germline, CDR1 is MNHEY, CDR2 SMNVEV (reference sequence).

This chain joins TRBV24-1 and TRBJ2-3, with TRBD1 identical over 7 bases. J was trimmed by 1 base and V by 1 base; bases with no gene match: 4. The CDR3 has 16 residues. Germline CDR1 and CDR2: KGHDR and SFDVKD. The CDR3 DNA sequence: TGTGCCACCAGTGATTTCCGGGACAGAGGCACAGATACGCAGTATTTT. It specifies CATSDFRDRGTDTQYF.

V gene TRBV5-6 combines with J gene TRBJ1-2; 7 nucleotides align to TRBD1. V shed 0 bases and J 7 bases; nucleotides not matched to a gene: 3. The CDR3 length is 13 residues. CDR1 and CDR2 (germline): SGHDT, YYEEEE. The CDR3 reads CASSLGTGSGYTF. The CDR3 DNA sequence: TGTGCCAGCAGCTTGGGGACAGGATCTGGCTACACCTTC. The full variable domain, with the rest looked up from reference TRBV5-6 and TRBJ1-2, is DAGVTQSPTHLIKTRGQQVTLRCSPKSGHDTVSWYQQALGQGPQFIFQYYEEEERQRGNFPDRFSGHQFPNYSSELNVNALLLGDSALYLCASSLGTGSGYTFGSGTRLTVV.

The chain links TRBV18 to TRBJ2-7; TRBD1 might be the D (6 bases). Trimming stripped 3 bases from V and 2 bases from J, with 11 bases between. This CDR3 has 14 amino acids. Looked up from germline, CDR1 is KGHSH and CDR2 is LQKENI. The CDR3: CASSPDRSTYEQYF. In nucleotides, the CDR3 is TGTGCCAGCTCACCCGACAGGTCTACCTACGAGCAGTACTTC.

V usage is TRBV7-7 and J usage is TRBJ2-1; D perhaps matches TRBD2 (5 bases). This CDR3 spans 15 amino acids. Germline CDR1 and CDR2: SSHAT and FNYEAQ (reference sequence). V was shortened by 5 bases and J by 4 bases, with 15 bases between the two germline ends. The CDR3 region is CASSPNSAVYNEQFF. Written as DNA, the CDR3 is TGTGCCAGCAGCCCGAATTCAGCGGTTTACAATGAGCAGTTCTTC. The full variable domain, with the rest looked up from reference TRBV7-7 and TRBJ2-1, is GAGVSQSPRYKVTKRGQDVTLRCDPISSHATLYWYQQALGQGPEFLTYFNYEAQPDKSGLPSDRFSAERPEGSISTLTIQRTEQRDSAMYRCASSPNSAVYNEQFFGPGTRLTVL.

The rearrangement links TRBV19 to TRBJ1-2, with D tentatively TRBD1 (5 bases). The V and J ends lost 3 bases and 6 bases respectively, with 20 bases between them. CDR1 and CDR2 from the germline V gene are LNHDA and SQIVND (reference sequence). This CDR3 is 16 amino acids long. CDR3 protein: CASSMETGRRRNGYTF. In DNA, the CDR3 is TGTGCCAGTAGTATGGAAACAGGACGCCGACGGAATGGCTACACCTTC. Variable domain in full (rest from reference TRBV19 and TRBJ1-2): DGGITQSPKYLFRKEGQNVTLSCEQNLNHDAMYWYRQDPGQGLRLIYYSQIVNDFQKGDIAEGYSVSREKKESFPLTVTSAQKNPTAFYLCASSMETGRRRNGYTFGSGTRLTVV.

The genes are TRBV9 and TRBJ1-6; maybe TRBD1 (5 bases). Germline values: CDR1 SGDLS, CDR2 YYNGEE. This CDR3 is 15 amino acids long. V was cut by 0 bases and J by 9 bases, with 13 bases left in between. The CDR3 coding sequence is TGTGCCAGCAGCGTAGGGTGGGGCCGGTTTTCACCCCTCCACTTT. It codes for CASSVGWGRFSPLHF.

The chain carries TRBV2 and TRBJ2-1, with D tentatively TRBD2 (6 bases). Germline V gene sequence: CDR1 SNHLY, CDR2 FYNNEI. This CDR3 contains 14 residues. Trimming stripped 7 bases from V and 3 bases from J, with 13 bases between. The CDR3 nucleotides are TGTGCCAGCACACCTCTAGCGCGCTACAATGAGCAGTTCTTC. It is translated as CASTPLARYNEQFF.

The J gene is TRBJ2-1, the V gene TRBV6-4; 7 bases fit TRBD2. The length of the CDR3 is 15 residues. The germline CDR1 and CDR2 sequences are MRHNA and SNTAGT. V trimming: 3 bases; J trimming: 7 bases; junction bases outside the gene matches: 9. CDR3: CASSEGRGSLNEQFF. The CDR3 DNA reads TGTGCCAGCAGTGAAGGGCGGGGGTCTTTAAATGAGCAGTTCTTC.

This clone came up once. This rearrangement joins TRBV4-1 to TRBJ2-5; TRBD2 is a possible D gene (6 bases). The CDR3 consists of 17 residues. The germline CDR1 and CDR2 sequences are MGHRA and YSYEKL. V was pared by 1 base and J by 4 bases, with 19 bases between. The CDR3 sequence: CASSQGPGSTRGETQYF. CDR3 nucleotide sequence: TGCGCCAGCAGCCAAGGTCCCGGGAGCACGAGGGGAGAGACCCAGTACTTC.